Detailed here is one T cell receptor (beta chain). The antigen remains undetermined. From germline, CDR1 is SGHVS and CDR2 FQNEAQ. V lost 6 bases to trimming and J lost 6 bases, with 17 bases between them. The CDR3 spans 15 residues. The sample belongs to a study of blood T cells in healthy people across ages. Study results and limitations: More naive CD4+ cells and higher diversity marked long-lived donors relative to aged donors.

Every sample had a minimum of 6.5 million PBMCs isolated. Per sample, no less than 5.5 micrograms of total RNA were extracted. The authors ran a second PCR of 7 to 11 cycles using a sample-barcoded 5' primer and a J-beta primer mix. Paired-end reads containing CDR3 totaled no fewer than 2.5 million for each sample. TCRdb reprocessed the 5' RACE reads via MiXCR and lists one record per CDR3 protein. The profile shows more than 1,400,000 distinct CDR3 sequences, around 39% of them singletons. The sample comprised blood. The receptor comes from a woman under 30 in good health. The chain has TRBV7-8 and TRBJ2-2, with D perhaps matching TRBD1 (7 bases). CDR3 loop: CASRWSPGGPGELFF. CDR3 DNA sequence: TGTGCCAGCAGATGGAGCCCAGGGGGGCCCGGGGAGCTGTTTTTT.